The 14 T cell receptor beta chains reported below all come from one sample, sequenced in a study of early T cells in non-severe SARS-CoV-2 infection. TCRdb re-derived calls from the 5' RACE reads in MiXCR, one entry per CDR3 protein. The sample consists of tens of thousands of distinct CDR3 sequences, about 5% of them appearing once. The sequenced sample was whole blood. The receptors derive from an adult who was a healthcare worker with PCR-confirmed SARS-CoV-2 infection or an uninfected control (not recorded which).

This clonotype was recorded at least ten times. The rearrangement links TRBV20-1 to TRBJ2-1; 8 positions match TRBD2. The CDR3 runs 15 residues. Germline assignment: CDR1 DFQATT and CDR2 SNEGSKA (reference sequence). J was trimmed by 7 bases and V by 0 bases; bases with no gene match: 8. CDR3 residues: CSARDGSGSRNEQFF. DNA for the CDR3: TGCAGTGCTAGAGACGGAAGCGGGAGTCGAAATGAGCAGTTCTTC.

By frequency in the sample, this clonotype is medium-sized. This chain connects TRBV24-1 to TRBJ2-3; TRBD1 matches 8 bases. Germline V gene data show CDR1 as KGHDR and CDR2 as SFDVKD. The CDR3 runs to 15 residues. Losses at the gene ends were 3 bases for V and 6 bases for J; bases not matched to a gene: 7. CDR3 protein: CATSDTGQGGDTQYF. For the CDR3, the DNA is TGTGCCACCAGTGATACCGGACAGGGCGGTGATACGCAGTATTTT.

In its sample, this clonotype was seen many times. The chain carries TRBV28 and TRBJ2-7, with unresolved D. Trimming took 3 bases from V and 5 from J, leaving 11 bases between them. The CDR3 consists of 13 residues. Per germline, CDR1 MDHEN and CDR2 SYDVKM. The DNA of the CDR3 is TGTGCCAGCAGTTTGGTCAGTGCCAACGAGCAGTACTTC. This sequence encodes CASSLVSANEQYF.

This clonotype appeared many times. CDR3 DNA: TGCAGTGCCCCTCCGGGAGGGAAAGAGACCCAGTACTTC. This encodes CSAPPGGKETQYF. This chain uses TRBV20-1 with TRBJ2-5, with 8 bases fitting TRBD2. The ends lost 6 bases at V and 3 bases at J; junction bases unmatched: 6. CDR1 DFQATT and CDR2 SNEGSKA come from the germline V gene (reference sequence). The CDR3 consists of 13 residues.

V gene TRBV21-1 combines with J gene TRBJ1-3. TRBV21-1 is a pseudogene. This CDR3 has 13 amino acids. This CDR3 is CASSELTGNTIYF. The CDR3 DNA reads TGTGCCAGCAGCGAGCTCACTGGAAACACCATATATTTT.

This clonotype occurred many times. The chain carries TRBV29-1 and TRBJ2-3; TRBD2 matches 11 bases. Unmatched junction bases numbered 12, after V lost 5 bases and J lost 14 bases. Germline lookup yields CDR1 SQVTM and CDR2 ANQGSEA. CDR3 length: 13 residues. CDR3 sequence reads: CSVTTSGVPMMYF. CDR3 sequence (DNA): TGCAGCGTTACGACTAGCGGGGTTCCTATGATGTATTTT.

This clonotype was seen a few times. The genes are TRBV12-3 or TRBV12-4 and TRBJ1-5, with a tentative D call TRBD1 (6 bases). Trimming left V 4 bases short and J 11 bases short, with 9 bases between. The CDR3 has 11 amino acids. DNA for the CDR3: TGTGCCAGCAGTTCAGGGGCCACCCAGCATTTT. Protein sequence: CASSSGATQHF.

This clonotype was detected ten times or more. The chain has TRBV9 and TRBJ2-3, with TRBD1 matching over 11 bases. The ends lost 4 bases at V and 2 bases at J; junction bases unmatched: 6. This CDR3 has 16 amino acids. The germline V gene encodes CDR1 SGDLS and CDR2 YYNGEE. CDR3 in DNA: TGTGCCAGCAGCCCAAGGACAGGGGGCCCCACAGATACGCAGTATTTT. Amino acids: CASSPRTGGPTDTQYF.

This clonotype was recorded at least ten times. The chain recombines TRBV4-1 with TRBJ2-2; D gene unclear. From germline, CDR1 is MGHRA and CDR2 YSYEKL. The CDR3 spans 15 residues. V lost 0 bases and J 6 bases, leaving 11 bases between the germline ends. The CDR3 coding sequence is TGCGCCAGCAGCCAAGATAACGAAGCCCCCGGGGAGCTGTTTTTT. It codes for CASSQDNEAPGELFF.

This clonotype came up many times. V is TRBV6-5 and J is TRBJ2-1, with D unclear. Germline values: CDR1 MNHEY, CDR2 SVGAGI. This CDR3 is 14 amino acids long. With 5 bases removed from V and 3 bases from J, the gap between germline ends came to 11 bases. CDR3 sequence: CASSPGESYNEQFF. CDR3 bases: TGTGCCAGCAGTCCAGGAGAGAGCTACAATGAGCAGTTCTTC.

There are many counts of this clonotype. V usage is TRBV13 and J usage is TRBJ1-2; maybe TRBD1 (6 bases). The germline gives CDR1 PRHDT, CDR2 FYEKMQ (reference sequence). V shed 5 bases and J shed 3 bases, with 13 bases lying between them. CDR3 length: 14 amino acids. CDR3 DNA sequence: TGTGCCAGCAGCCCCTACAGGGAGGACTATGGCTACACCTTC. Its translation: CASSPYREDYGYTF.

In this sample, this clonotype turned up a few times. The CDR3 DNA sequence: TGTGCCAGTAGTACACCCGGGATCCGGGATGAGCAGTTCTTC. Protein product: CASSTPGIRDEQFF. The V and J genes are TRBV19 and TRBJ2-1, with D possibly TRBD2 on 5 matching bases. The V and J ends lost 4 bases and 8 bases respectively, with 15 bases between them. In germline, CDR1 is LNHDA, CDR2 SQIVND (reference sequence). This CDR3 is built from 14 residues.

This clonotype was seen at least ten times. The V gene is TRBV24-1, the J gene TRBJ2-3, with 9 bases aligning to TRBD2. With V trimmed by 3 bases and J by 4 bases, 7 bases remained unmatched. The CDR3 has 16 amino acids. CDR1 and CDR2 (germline): KGHDR, SFDVKD. CDR3 DNA sequence: TGTGCCACCAGTGATAGGGCTAGCGGGAAAGCAGATACGCAGTATTTT. Translated: CATSDRASGKADTQYF.

The sample holds many counts of this clonotype. The chain combines TRBV3-1 with TRBJ2-7, with 12 bases identical to TRBD2. V was pared by 1 base and J by 4 bases, with 5 bases of the junction left unmatched. The CDR3 is made up of 16 amino acids. CDR1 LGHDT and CDR2 YNNKEL come from the germline V gene (reference sequence). Here the CDR3 reads CASSQASSGRAYEQYF. As DNA, the CDR3 is TGTGCCAGCAGCCAAGCCTCTAGCGGGAGGGCGTACGAGCAGTACTTC.